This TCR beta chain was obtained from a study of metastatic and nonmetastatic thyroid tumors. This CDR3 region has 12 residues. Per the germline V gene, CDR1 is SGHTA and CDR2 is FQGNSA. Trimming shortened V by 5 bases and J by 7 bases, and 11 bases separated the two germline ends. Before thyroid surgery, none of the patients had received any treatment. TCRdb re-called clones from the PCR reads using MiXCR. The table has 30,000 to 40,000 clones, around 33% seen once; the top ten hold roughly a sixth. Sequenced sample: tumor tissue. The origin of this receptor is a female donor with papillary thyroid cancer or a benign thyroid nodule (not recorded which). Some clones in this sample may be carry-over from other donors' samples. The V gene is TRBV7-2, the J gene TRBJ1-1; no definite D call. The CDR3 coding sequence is TGTGCCAGCAGCCTACACGGAGGTGAAGCTTTCTTT. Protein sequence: CASSLHGGEAFF.